This T cell receptor beta chain was sequenced during a study of early T cells in non-severe SARS-CoV-2 infection. Individual cDNA molecules received unique molecular identifiers during library preparation. Via MiXCR, TCRdb re-called the 5' RACE reads, giving one row per CDR3 protein. There are roughly 40,000 distinct CDR3 sequences in the sample; more than 10% occur only once, and about a sixth lies in the top ten. CDR1 and CDR2 from the germline V gene are KGHDR and SFDVKD. CDR3 length: 13 amino acids. V lost 9 bases and J lost 0, with 8 bases in between. The source of this sequence is an adult who was a healthcare worker with PCR-confirmed SARS-CoV-2 infection or an uninfected control (not recorded which). Sequencing was carried out using whole blood. This chain connects TRBV24-1 to TRBJ1-5, with D perhaps TRBD1 (5 bases). For the CDR3, the DNA is TGTGCCACCGGCAGGGATAGCAATCAGCCCCAGCATTTT. It yields the protein CATGRDSNQPQHF.